This T cell receptor (beta chain) was documented in a study of blood T cells in healthy people across ages. The CDR3 contains 13 residues. Germline CDR1 reads SNHLY; CDR2 reads FYNNEI. V was clipped by 7 bases and J by 6 bases, with 13 bases between them. The use of a sample-barcoded 5' primer and a J-beta primer mix characterized a second PCR of roughly 7 to 12 cycles. TCRdb processed the 5' RACE reads anew with MiXCR; each CDR3 protein has one entry. The table has more than 500,000 distinct CDR3 sequences, 27% seen once. These same data were also listed under a study on T cells of mothers and their children. That paper adds: Second-PCR amplification with M1S added sample barcodes and 2-4 random nucleotides.

The gene calls are TRBV2 and TRBJ2-1; no definite D call. Sequenced material: blood. This receptor was obtained from a boy younger than 10 in good health. CDR3 protein: CASNGRQANEQFF. The CDR3 DNA is TGTGCCAGCAACGGAAGGCAGGCCAATGAGCAGTTCTTC.